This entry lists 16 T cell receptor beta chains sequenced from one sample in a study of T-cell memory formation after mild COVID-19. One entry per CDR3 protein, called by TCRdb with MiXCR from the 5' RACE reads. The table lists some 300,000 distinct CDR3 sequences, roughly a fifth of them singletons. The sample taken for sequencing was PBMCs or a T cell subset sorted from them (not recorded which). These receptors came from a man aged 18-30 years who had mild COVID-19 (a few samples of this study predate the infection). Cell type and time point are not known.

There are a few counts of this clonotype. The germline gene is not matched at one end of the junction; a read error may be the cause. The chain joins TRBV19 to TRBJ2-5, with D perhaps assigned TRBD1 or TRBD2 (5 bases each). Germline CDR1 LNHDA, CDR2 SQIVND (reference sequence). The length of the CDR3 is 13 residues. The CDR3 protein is CASSNSGLETQYF. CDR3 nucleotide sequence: TGTGCAAGTAGCAACTCGGGGCTGGAGACCCAGTACTTC.

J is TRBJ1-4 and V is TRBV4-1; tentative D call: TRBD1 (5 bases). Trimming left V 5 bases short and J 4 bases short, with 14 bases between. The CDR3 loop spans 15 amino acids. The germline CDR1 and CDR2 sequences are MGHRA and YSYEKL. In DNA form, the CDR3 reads TGCGCCAGCAGCTTGAGCCAGGGAGTTAATGAAAAACTGTTTTTT. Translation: CASSLSQGVNEKLFF.

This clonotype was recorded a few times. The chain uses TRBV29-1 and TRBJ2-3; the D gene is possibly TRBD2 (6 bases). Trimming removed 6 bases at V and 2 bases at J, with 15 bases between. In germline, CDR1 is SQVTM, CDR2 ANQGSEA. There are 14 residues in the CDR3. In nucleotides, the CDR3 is TGCAGCGTCGCTCGGGGGATGAACACAGATACGCAGTATTTT. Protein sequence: CSVARGMNTDTQYF.

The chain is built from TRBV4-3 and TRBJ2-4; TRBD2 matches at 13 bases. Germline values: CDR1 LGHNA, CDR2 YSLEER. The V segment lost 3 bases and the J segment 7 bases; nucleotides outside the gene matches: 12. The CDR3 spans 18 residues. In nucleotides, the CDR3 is TGCGCCAGCAGCCACCTCCCCCCTACTAGCGGGGGGGAGAACATTCAGTACTTC. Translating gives CASSHLPPTSGGENIQYF.

CDR3 protein: CASSQGGLAGLRETQYF. The CDR3 DNA follows: TGCGCCAGCAGCCAAGGAGGGCTAGCGGGGCTAAGGGAGACCCAGTACTTC. V is TRBV4-1 and J is TRBJ2-5; TRBD2 matches at 9 bases. Trimming cost V 1 base and J 5 bases; bases outside gene matches: 11. The CDR3 runs 17 residues. Germline V gene sequence: CDR1 MGHRA, CDR2 YSYEKL.

CDR3 region: CASSLNYAAPGTIYF. The CDR3 nucleotides are TGTGCCAGCAGCTTAAATTATGCGGCTCCGGGCACCATATATTTT. The chain recombines TRBV7-2 with TRBJ1-3; D not certain. The CDR3 is 15 residues long. Looked up from germline, CDR1 is SGHTA and CDR2 is FQGNSA. V gave up 2 bases and J gave up 9 bases, with 17 bases separating them.

CDR3 DNA: TGCGCCAGCAGCTTGGACGACAGTCGCACAGATACGCAGTATTTT. Its translation: CASSLDDSRTDTQYF. The V call is TRBV5-1, the J call TRBJ2-3, with D possibly TRBD1 on 5 matching bases. Germline CDR1 and CDR2: SGHRS and YFSETQ. Trimming removed 0 bases at V and 1 base at J, with 9 bases between. CDR3 length equals 15 residues.

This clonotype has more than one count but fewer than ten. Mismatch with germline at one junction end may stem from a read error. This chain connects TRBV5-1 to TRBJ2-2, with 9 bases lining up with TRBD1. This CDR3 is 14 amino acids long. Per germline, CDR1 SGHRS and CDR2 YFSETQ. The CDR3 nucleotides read TGCGCCGGCAGGCGGACAGGGGCTACCGGGGAGCTGTTTTTT. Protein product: CAGRRTGATGELFF.

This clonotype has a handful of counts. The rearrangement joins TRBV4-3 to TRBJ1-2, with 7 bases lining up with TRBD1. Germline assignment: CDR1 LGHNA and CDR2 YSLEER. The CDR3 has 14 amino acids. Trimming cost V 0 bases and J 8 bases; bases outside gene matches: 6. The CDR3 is CASSQDRGGLGYTF. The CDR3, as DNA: TGCGCCAGCAGCCAAGATCGAGGGGGCCTCGGCTACACCTTC.

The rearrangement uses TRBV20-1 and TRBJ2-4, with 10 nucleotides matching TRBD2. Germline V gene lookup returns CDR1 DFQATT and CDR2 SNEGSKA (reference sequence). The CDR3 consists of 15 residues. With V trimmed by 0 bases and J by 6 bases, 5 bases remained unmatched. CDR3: CSARERSSGGNIQYF. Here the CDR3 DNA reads TGCAGTGCTAGAGAAAGGTCTAGCGGGGGAAACATTCAGTACTTC.

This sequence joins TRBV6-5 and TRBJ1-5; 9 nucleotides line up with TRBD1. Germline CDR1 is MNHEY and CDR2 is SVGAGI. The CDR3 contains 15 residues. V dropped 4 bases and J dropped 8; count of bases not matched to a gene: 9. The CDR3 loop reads CASSSGGGQGEPQHF. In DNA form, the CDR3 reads TGTGCCAGCAGTTCCGGGGGGGGACAGGGTGAGCCCCAGCATTTT.

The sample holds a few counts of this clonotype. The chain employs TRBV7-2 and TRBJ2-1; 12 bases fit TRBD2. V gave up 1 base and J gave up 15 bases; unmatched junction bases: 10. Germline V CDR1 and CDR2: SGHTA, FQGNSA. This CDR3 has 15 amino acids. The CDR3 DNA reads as TGTGCCAGCAGCTTAGTCCGAACTAGCGGGGGGAAGCGGTTCTTC. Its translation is CASSLVRTSGGKRFF.

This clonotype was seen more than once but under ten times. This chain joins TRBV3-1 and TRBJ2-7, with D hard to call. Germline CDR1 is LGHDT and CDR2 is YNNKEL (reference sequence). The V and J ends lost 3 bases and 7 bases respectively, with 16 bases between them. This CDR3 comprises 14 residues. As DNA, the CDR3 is TGTGCCAGCAGCCAGCGACCGACCCTATGGGAGCAGTACTTC. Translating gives CASSQRPTLWEQYF.

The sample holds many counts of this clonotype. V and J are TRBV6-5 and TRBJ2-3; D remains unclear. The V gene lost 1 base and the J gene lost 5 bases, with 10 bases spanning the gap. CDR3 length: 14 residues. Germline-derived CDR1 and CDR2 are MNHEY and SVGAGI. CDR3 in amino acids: CASSYLGSQDTQYF. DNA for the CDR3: TGTGCCAGCAGTTACTTAGGTTCGCAAGATACGCAGTATTTT.

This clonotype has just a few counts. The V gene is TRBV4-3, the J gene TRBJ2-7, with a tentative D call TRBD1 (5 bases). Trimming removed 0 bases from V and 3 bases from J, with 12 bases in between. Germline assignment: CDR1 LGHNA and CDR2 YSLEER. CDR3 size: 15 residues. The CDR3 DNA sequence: TGCGCCAGCAGCCAAGATCACAGGAAGTACTACGAGCAGTACTTC. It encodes CASSQDHRKYYEQYF.

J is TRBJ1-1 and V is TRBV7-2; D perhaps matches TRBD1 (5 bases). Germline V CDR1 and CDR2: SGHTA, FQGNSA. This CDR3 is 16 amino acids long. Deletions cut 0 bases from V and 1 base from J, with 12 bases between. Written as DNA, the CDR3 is TGTGCCAGCAGCTTAGCGGGGGGACGGAGGAACACTGAAGCTTTCTTT. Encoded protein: CASSLAGGRRNTEAFF.